The clone carrying this T cell receptor beta chain was seen a few times. The antigen remains unidentified. The data were taken from a study of beta chain features in type 1 diabetes. Study-wide results and caveats: Researchers report that Type 1 diabetes patients had moderately but significantly shorter TCRB CDR3s across all four CD4+ subsets.

Deletions cut 6 bases from V and 9 bases from J, with 15 bases between. From germline, CDR1 is MNHNS and CDR2 SASEGT. This CDR3 has 13 amino acids. Reverse transcription of all isolated RNA meant that expressed TCRB transcripts were sequenced. Using immunoSEQ multiplex PCR, the repertoire was profiled, and TCRdb retains in-frame clones only, with some absent. The sample records some 640,000 clones, over 13% being singletons. The sequencing input was naive CD4+ T cells from blood. The genes are TRBV6-1 and TRBJ2-1; no clear D gene. The TCR comes from a man aged 18 to 35 with type 1 diabetes. The CDR3 sequence is CASRFRSPSEQFF. CDR3 in DNA: TGTGCCAGCAGGTTTCGGTCTCCGTCTGAGCAGTTCTTC.